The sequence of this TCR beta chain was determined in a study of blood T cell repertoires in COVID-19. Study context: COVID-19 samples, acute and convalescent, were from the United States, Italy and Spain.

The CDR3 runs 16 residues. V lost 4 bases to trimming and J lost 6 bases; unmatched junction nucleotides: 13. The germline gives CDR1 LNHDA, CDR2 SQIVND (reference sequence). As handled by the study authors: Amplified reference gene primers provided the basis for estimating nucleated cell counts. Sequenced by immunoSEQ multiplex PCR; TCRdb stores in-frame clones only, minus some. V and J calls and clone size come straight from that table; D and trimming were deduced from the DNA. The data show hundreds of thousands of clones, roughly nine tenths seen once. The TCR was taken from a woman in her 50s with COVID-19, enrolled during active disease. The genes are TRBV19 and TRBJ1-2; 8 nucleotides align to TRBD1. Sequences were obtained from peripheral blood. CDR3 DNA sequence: TGTGCCAGTAGTACATCCCTGACAGGGGCTGGGGATGGCTACACCTTC. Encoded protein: CASSTSLTGAGDGYTF.